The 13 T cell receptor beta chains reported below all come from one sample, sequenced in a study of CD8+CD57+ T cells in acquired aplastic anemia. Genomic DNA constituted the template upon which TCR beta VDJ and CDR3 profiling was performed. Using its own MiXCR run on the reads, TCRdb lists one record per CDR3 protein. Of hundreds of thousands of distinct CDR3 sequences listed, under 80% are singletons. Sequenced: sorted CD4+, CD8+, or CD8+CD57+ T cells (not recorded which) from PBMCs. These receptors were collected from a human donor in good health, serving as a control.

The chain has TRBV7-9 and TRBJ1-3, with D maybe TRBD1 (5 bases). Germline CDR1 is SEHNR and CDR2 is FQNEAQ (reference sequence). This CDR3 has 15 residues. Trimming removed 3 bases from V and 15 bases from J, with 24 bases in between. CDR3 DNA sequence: TGTGCCAGCAGCTTGGACCCCCTGGGGGGGACCGGTCAATATTTT. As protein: CASSLDPLGGTGQYF. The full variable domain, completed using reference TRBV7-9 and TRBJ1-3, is DTGVSQNPRHKITKRGQNVTFRCDPISEHNRLYWYRQTLGQGPEFLTYFQNEAQLEKSRLLSDRFSAERPKGSFSTLEIQRTEQGDSAMYLCASSLDPLGGTGQYFGEGSWLTVV.

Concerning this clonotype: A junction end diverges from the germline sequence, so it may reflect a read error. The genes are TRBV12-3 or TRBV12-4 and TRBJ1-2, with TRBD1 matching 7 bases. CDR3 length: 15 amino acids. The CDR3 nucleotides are TGTGCCAGTAGTTCCCGGACAGGTTCTAACTATGGCTACACCTTC. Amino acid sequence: CASSSRTGSNYGYTF.

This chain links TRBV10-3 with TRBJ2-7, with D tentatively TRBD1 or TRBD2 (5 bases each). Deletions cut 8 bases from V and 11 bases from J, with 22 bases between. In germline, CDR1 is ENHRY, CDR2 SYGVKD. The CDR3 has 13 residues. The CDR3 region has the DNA TGTGCCATCCAAGAGGGGTTAGGGCACGATGAGTACTTC. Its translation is CAIQEGLGHDEYF.

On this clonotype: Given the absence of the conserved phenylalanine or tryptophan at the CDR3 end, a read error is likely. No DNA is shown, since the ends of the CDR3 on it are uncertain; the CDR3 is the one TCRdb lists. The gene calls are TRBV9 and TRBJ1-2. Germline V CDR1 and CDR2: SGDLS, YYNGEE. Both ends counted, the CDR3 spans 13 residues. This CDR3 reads CASSLGGYGETFV.

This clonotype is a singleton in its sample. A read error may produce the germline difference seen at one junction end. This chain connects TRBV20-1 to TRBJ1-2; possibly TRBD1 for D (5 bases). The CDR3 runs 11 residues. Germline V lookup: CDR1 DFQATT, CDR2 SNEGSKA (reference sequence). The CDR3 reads CSAREARGNSF. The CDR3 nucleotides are TGCAGTGCTAGGGAGGCGCGGGGGAACTCCTTC.

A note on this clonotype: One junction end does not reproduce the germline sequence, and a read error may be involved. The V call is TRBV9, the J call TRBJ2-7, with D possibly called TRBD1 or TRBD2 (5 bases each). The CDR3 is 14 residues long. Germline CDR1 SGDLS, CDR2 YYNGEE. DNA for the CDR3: TGTGCCAGCAGCATCCAATCCGGGGCCAACGTCCTGAACTTC. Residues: CASSIQSGANVLNF.

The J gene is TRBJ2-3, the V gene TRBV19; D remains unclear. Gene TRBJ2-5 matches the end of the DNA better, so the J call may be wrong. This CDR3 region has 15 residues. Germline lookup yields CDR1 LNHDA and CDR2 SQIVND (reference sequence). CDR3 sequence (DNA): TGTGCCAGTAGTTCCCATTTCGCGCACGCAGATACCCAGTACTTC. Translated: CASSSHFAHADTQYF.

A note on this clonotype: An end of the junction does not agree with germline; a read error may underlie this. In nucleotides, the CDR3 is TGTGCCAGCAGCTTAGGGAACAGGGCAGGTACGCAGTATTTT. Amino acid sequence: CASSLGNRAGTQYF. The chain links TRBV5-1 to TRBJ2-3; TRBD1 is a possible D gene (6 bases). The germline V gene has CDR1 SGHRS and CDR2 YFSETQ. The CDR3 is 14 amino acids.

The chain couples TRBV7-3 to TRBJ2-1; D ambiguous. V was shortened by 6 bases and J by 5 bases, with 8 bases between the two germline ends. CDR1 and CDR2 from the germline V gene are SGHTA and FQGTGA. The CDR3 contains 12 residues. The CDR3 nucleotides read TGTGCCAGCAGACCCGCTAACAATGAGCAGTTCTTC. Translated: CASRPANNEQFF.

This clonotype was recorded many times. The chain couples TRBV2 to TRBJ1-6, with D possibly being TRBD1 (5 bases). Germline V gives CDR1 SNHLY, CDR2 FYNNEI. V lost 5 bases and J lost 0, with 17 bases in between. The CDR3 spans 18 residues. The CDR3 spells CASSKPGRTGSYNSPLHF. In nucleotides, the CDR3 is TGTGCCAGCAGTAAGCCAGGGAGGACCGGCTCCTATAATTCACCCCTCCACTTT.

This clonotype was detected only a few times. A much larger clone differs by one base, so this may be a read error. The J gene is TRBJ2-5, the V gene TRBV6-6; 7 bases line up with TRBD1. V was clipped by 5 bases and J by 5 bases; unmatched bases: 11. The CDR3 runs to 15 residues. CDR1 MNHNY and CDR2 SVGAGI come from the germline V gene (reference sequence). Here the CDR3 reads CASSHLTGDGETQYF. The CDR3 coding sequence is TGTGCCAGCAGTCACTTAACAGGGGATGGCGAGACCCAGTACTTC.

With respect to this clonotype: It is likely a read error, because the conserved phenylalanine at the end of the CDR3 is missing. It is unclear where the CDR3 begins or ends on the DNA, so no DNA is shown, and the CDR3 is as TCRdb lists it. The CDR3 protein is CASSLGQGDNQ. The chain joins TRBV7-2 to TRBJ2-7; the D call TRBD1 from the table was never checked on the DNA. Germline V lookup: CDR1 SGHTA, CDR2 FQGNSA. The CDR3 spans 11 residues, counting both ends.

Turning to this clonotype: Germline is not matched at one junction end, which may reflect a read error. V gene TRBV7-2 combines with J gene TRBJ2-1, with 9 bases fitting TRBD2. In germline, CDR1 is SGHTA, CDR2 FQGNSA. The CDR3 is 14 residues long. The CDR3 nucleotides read TGTGCCAGCAGCCTAGCGGGGCTATACAATGAGAACTTCTTC. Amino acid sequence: CASSLAGLYNENFF.